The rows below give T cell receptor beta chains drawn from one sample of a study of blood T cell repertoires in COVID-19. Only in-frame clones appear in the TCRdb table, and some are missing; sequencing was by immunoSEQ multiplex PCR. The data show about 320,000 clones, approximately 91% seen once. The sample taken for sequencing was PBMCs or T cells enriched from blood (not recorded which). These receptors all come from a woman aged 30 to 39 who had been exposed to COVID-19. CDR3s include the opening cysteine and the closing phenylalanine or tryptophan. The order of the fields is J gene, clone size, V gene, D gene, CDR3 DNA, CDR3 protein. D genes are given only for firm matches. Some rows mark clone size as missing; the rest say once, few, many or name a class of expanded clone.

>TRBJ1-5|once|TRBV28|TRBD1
TGTGCCAGCAGTTTACGCCCCCAGGGGGCACTCGGTCAGCCCCAGCATTTT
CASSLRPQGALGQPQHF
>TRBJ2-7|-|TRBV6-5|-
TGTGCCAGCTGGGCGGGGGCCAGGGTATACGAGCAGTACTTC
CASWAGARVYEQYF
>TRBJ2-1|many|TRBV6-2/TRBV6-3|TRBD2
TGTGCCAGCAGTTACAATTCCCCCCTACGGGGGGGTTCCAATGAGCAGTTCTTC
CASSYNSPLRGGSNEQFF
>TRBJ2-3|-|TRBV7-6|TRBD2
TGTGCCAGCAGCTTAGATATAGGGAGGGCAGATACGCAGTATTTT
CASSLDIGRADTQYF
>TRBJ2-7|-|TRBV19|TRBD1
TGTGCCAGTAGCCCGGACAGGGTACTCTACGAGCAGTACTTC
CASSPDRVLYEQYF
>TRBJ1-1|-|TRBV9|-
TGTGCCAGCAGCCCCACCCCTATCCAGAACACTGAAGCTTTCTTT
CASSPTPIQNTEAFF
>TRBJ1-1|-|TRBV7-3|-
TGTGCCAGCAGCTTATCCTCCGGGAACACTGAAGCTTTCTTT
CASSLSSGNTEAFF
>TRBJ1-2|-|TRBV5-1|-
TGCGCCAGCAGCTTTTCTGGACAGTCCTACACCTTC
CASSFSGQSYTF
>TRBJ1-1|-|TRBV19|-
TGTGCCAGTAGCGTATACTCGAACACTGAAGCTTTCTTT
CASSVYSNTEAFF
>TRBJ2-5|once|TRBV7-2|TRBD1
TGTGCCAGCAGCGGACAGGGGTTTCAAGAGACCCAGTACTTC
CASSGQGFQETQYF
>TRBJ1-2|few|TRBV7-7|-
TGTGCCAGCAGCTTAGAGGGCCCCGGGGAGGCGTATGGCTACACCTTC
CASSLEGPGEAYGYTF
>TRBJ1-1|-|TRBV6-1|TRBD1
TGTGCCAGCAGTGAGTGGACAGGGGGGACTGAAGCTTTCTTT
CASSEWTGGTEAFF
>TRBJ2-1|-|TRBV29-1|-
TGCAGCGTTACCACCCTCCCGGCCAGGTCTCAGTCCTACAATGAGCAGTTCTTC
CSVTTLPARSQSYNEQFF
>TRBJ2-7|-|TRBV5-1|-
TGCGCCAGCAGCTCAAGGAACAGGTCCCACGAGCAGTACTTC
CASSSRNRSHEQYF
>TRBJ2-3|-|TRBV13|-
TGTGCCAGCAGCCGAACTTACAGAGCATCGGGGGATACGCAGTATTTT
CASSRTYRASGDTQYF
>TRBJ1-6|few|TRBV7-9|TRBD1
TGTGCCAGCAGCCAACGGGGAGGACAGGCGGATTCACCCCTCCACTTT
CASSQRGGQADSPLHF
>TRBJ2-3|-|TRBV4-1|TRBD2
TGCGCCAGCAGCAATAGCGGGGGGGCCATGACAGATACGCAGTATTTT
CASSNSGGAMTDTQYF
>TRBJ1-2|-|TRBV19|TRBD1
TGTGCCAGTCGGTTCGTATACAGGGGAAACTATGGCTACACCTTC
CASRFVYRGNYGYTF
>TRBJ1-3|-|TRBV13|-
TGTGCCAGCAGCTTAGGCCTAGGAAACACCATATATTTT
CASSLGLGNTIYF
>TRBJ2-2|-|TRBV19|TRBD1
TGTGCCAGTAGTATGACGGGACAGGGGGCACCCGGGGAGCTGTTTTTT
CASSMTGQGAPGELFF
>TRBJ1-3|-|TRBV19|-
TGTGCCAGTACGTGGGCCTCCTCTGGAAACACCATATATTTT
CASTWASSGNTIYF
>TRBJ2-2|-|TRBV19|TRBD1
TGTGCCAGTAGTATTGGCCAGGGGGCCGGGGAGCTGTTTTTT
CASSIGQGAGELFF
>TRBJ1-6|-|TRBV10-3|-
TGTGCCACCAGCCGGGCGGGGATTAATTCACCCCTCCACTTT
CATSRAGINSPLHF
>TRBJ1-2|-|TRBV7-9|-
TGTGCCAGCAGCTTAACCGACAGCGCCTATGGCTACACCTTC
CASSLTDSAYGYTF
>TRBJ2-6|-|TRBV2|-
TGTGCCAGCAACAGGATCCCCTCTGGGGCCAACGTCCTGACTTTT
CASNRIPSGANVLTF
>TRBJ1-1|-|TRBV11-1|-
TGTGCCAGCAGCTTACAGGCAAACACTGAAGCTTTCTTT
CASSLQANTEAFF
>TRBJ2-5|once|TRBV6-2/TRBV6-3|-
TGTGCCAGCAGTTACTCGACTACCAAGAGATCCCAGTACTTC
CASSYSTTKRSQYF
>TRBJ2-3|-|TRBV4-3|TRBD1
TGCGCCAGCAGCCCTGGGACAGGTAGCACAGATACGCAGTATTTT
CASSPGTGSTDTQYF
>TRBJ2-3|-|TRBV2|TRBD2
TGTGCCAGCAGAGAGATACTAGCGGGGTTATCAGATACGCAGTATTTT
CASREILAGLSDTQYF
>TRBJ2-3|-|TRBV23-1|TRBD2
TGCGCCAGCAGTCAATCGACTAGCGGGGAAGATACGCAGTATTTT
CASSQSTSGEDTQYF
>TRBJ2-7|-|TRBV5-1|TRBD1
TGCGCCAGCAGCTTGTTGGGGGACAGGGACTACGAGCAGTACTTC
CASSLLGDRDYEQYF
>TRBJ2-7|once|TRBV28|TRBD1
TGTGCCAGCAGTGTACAGGGGGCGGGGTACGAGCAGTACTTC
CASSVQGAGYEQYF
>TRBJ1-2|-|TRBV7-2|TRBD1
TGTGCCAGCACCGCAGGGGGCAACTATGGCTACACCTTC
CASTAGGNYGYTF
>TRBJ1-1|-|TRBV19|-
TGTGCCAGTAGTATGTTTGGACTCCACATGAACACTGAAGCTTTCTTT
CASSMFGLHMNTEAFF
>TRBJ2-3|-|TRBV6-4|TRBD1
TGTGCCAGCAGTGTCGGACAGGTGACAGATACGCAGTATTTT
CASSVGQVTDTQYF
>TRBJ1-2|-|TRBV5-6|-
TGTGCCAGCACCGGGGTGTCCCTTACAAACTATGGCTACACCTTC
CASTGVSLTNYGYTF
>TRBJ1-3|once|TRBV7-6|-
TGTGCCAGCAGCTTGGCAGGGAGGGGAAACACCATATATTTT
CASSLAGRGNTIYF
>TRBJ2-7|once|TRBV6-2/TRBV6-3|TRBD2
TGTGCCAGCAGTCGAGCGGGGGTCTACGAGCAGTACTTC
CASSRAGVYEQYF
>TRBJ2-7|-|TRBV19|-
TGTGCCAGTAGTATTGGGGCGGGGAGCTACGAGCAGTACTTC
CASSIGAGSYEQYF
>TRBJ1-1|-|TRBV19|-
TGTGCCAGTAGTCTGAACAGGGAGAGAGGCGCTGAAGCTTTCTTT
CASSLNRERGAEAFF
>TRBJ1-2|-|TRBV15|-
TGTGCCACCTCAGCGGGCGCCCTCTATGGCTACACCTTC
CATSAGALYGYTF
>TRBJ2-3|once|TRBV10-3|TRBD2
TGTGCCATCAGTGTTGATAGCGGGGGTTCCACAGATACGCAGTATTTT
CAISVDSGGSTDTQYF
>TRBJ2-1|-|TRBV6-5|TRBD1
TGTGCCAGCAACCGGGACAGGAGCAATGAGCAGTTCTTC
CASNRDRSNEQFF
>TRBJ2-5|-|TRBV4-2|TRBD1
TGTGCCAGCAGCCAAGACCCACAGGGGGCCCGGGAGACCCAGTACTTC
CASSQDPQGARETQYF
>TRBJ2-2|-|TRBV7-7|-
TGTGCCAGCAGCTTAGTTGGAGGGACCTCCACCGGGGAGCTGTTTTTT
CASSLVGGTSTGELFF
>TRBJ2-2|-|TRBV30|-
TGTGCCTGGAGTGGTACTAACACCGGGGAGCTGTTTTTT
CAWSGTNTGELFF